This T cell receptor (beta chain) originates from a study of CD8 T cells in ankylosing spondylitis (dated 2017 in TCRdb). Concerning the study at large: T cell receptor beta repertoires were profiled in healthy donors and ankylosing spondylitis patients so that disease-linked TCR variants could be found. Peripheral blood samples were taken, and synovial fluid was additionally collected from ankylosing spondylitis patients. The full study cohort was made up of about 25 ankylosing spondylitis patients and about a hundred healthy donors. The paper's findings and limits, for the study overall: Some motif variants had previously been reported in the synovial fluid and blood of reactive arthritis patients, which suggests shared mechanisms of disease initiation. Blood from ankylosing spondylitis patients appeared to be characterized by a TCR beta motif made up of seven or eight highly homologous amino acid variants. The disease-linked clones showed a CD8+ phenotype and occurred at relatively low frequencies in peripheral blood. The disease-linked clones were reported as significantly enriched in matched synovial fluid samples from ankylosing spondylitis patients.

The CDR3 spans 14 residues, from the cysteine through the phenylalanine. The CDR3 DNA has 42 bases and is translated from base 1. V ends up 4 bases short and J 8 bases short, with an unmatched junction base count of 9. CDR1 and CDR2, per the germline V gene (reference sequence), are DFQATT and SNEGSKA. The data were produced on an Illumina HiSeq 2500. Quantitative 5'-RACE with molecular barcodes was used to prepare TCR beta libraries. As for the authors' bioinformatics: A new computational method, built on a probabilistic model of VDJ rearrangement, was used to identify disease-linked TCR variants. TCRdb's own reprocessing of the public reads used fastp at Q25 and MiXCR and kept productive beta chains. Each CDR3 protein gets just one entry, which takes the most common genes and DNA from the rows behind it. These V and J calls derive from TCRdb rather than the authors' analysis. Here the sample has approximately 250,000 distinct CDR3 sequences; about 24% occur a single time. The top ten hold roughly 0.67% of the sample.

This clonotype occurred many times. Its antigen is currently not known. Base qualities are not at hand, and no much larger clone is one base apart. This receptor was identified in a male donor with ankylosing spondylitis or in good health (not recorded which). What was sequenced was blood, either unsorted or a sorted T cell fraction (not recorded which). The chain was built from TRBV20-1 and TRBJ2-1, and TRBD2 aligns with 9 junction nucleotides. The DNA is as follows: TGCAGTGCTAATACGCGGACTAGCGTGGATGAGCAGTTCTTC. Translation gives CSANTRTSVDEQFF.